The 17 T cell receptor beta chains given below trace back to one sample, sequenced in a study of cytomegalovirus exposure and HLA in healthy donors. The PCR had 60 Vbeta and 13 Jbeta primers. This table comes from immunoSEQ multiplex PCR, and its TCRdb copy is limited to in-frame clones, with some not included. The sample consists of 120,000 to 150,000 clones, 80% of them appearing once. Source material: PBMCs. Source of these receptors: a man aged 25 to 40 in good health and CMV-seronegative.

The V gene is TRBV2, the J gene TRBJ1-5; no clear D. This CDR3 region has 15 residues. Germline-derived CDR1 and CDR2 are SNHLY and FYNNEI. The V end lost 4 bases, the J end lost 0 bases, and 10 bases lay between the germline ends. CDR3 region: CASSGGQSSNQPQHF. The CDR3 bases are TGTGCCAGCAGTGGCGGGCAGTCTAGCAATCAGCCCCAGCATTTT.

Written as DNA, the CDR3 is TGTGCCAGCAGTGAACCCGGACTAGCGGACGAGCAGTACTTC. Protein product: CASSEPGLADEQYF. The chain couples TRBV25-1 to TRBJ2-7; 10 bases align to TRBD2. Germline CDR1 and CDR2: MGHDK and SYGVNS. The ends lost 2 bases at V and 5 bases at J; junction bases unmatched: 3. The CDR3 is 14 amino acids.

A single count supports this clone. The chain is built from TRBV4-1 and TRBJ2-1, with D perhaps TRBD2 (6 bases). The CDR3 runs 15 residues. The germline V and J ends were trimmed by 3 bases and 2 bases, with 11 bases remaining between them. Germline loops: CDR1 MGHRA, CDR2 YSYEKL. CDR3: CASSQEGAPYNEQFF. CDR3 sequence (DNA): TGCGCCAGCAGCCAGGAGGGCGCCCCCTACAATGAGCAGTTCTTC.

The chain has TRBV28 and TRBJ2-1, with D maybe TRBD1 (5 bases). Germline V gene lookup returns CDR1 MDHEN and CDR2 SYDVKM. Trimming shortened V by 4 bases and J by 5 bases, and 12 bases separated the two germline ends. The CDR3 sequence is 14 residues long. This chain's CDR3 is CASSSPDKNNEQFF. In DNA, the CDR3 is TGTGCCAGCAGTTCCCCGGACAAAAACAATGAGCAGTTCTTC.

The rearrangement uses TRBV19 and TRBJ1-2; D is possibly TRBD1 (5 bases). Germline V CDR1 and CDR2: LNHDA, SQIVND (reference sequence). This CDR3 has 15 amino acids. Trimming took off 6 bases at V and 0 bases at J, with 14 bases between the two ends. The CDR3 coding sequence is TGTGCCAGTAGACCCCAGACAGAGACTAACTATGGCTACACCTTC. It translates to CASRPQTETNYGYTF.

The CDR3 sequence: CASSPGQSNQPQHF. CDR3 DNA: TGTGCCAGCTCACCGGGACAGAGCAATCAGCCCCAGCATTTT. V gene TRBV18 combines with J gene TRBJ1-5; the match to TRBD1 covers 7 bases. The CDR3 totals 14 residues. With V trimmed by 3 bases and J by 1 base, 0 bases remained unmatched. Per the germline V gene, CDR1 is KGHSH and CDR2 is LQKENI. Full variable domain (remainder filled in from reference TRBV18 and TRBJ1-5): NAGVMQNPRHLVRRRGQEARLRCSPMKGHSHVYWYRQLPEEGLKFMVYLQKENIIDESGMPKERFSAEFPKEGPSILRIQQVVRGDSAAYFCASSPGQSNQPQHFGDGTRLSIL.

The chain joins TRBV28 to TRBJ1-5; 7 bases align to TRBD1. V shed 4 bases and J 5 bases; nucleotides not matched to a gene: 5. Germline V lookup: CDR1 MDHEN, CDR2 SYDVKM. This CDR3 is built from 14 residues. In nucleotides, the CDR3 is TGTGCCAGCAGTTCAAGAGGGGGCTATCAGCCCCAGCATTTT. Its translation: CASSSRGGYQPQHF.

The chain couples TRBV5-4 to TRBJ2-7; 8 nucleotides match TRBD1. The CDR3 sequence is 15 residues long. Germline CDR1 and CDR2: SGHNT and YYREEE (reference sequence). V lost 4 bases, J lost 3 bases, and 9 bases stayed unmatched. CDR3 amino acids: CASSIGGQDVYEQYF. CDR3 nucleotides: TGTGCCAGCAGCATTGGGGGACAGGACGTCTACGAGCAGTACTTC.

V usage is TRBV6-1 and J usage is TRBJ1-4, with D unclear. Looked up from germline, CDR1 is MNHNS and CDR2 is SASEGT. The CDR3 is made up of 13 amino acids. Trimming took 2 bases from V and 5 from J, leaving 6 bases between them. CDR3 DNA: TGTGCCAGCAGTGAAAGAGGGAATGAAAAACTGTTTTTT. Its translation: CASSERGNEKLFF.

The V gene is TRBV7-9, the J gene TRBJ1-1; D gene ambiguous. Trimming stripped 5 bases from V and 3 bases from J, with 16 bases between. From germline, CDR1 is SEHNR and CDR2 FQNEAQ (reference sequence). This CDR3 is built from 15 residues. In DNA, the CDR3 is TGTGCCAGCAGCACCAAAGAGGGAATCTACACTGAAGCTTTCTTT. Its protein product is CASSTKEGIYTEAFF.

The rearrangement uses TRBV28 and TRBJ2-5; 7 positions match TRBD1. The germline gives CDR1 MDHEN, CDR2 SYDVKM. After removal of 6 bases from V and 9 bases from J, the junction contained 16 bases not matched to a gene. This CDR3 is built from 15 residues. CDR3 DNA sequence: TGTGCCAGCAGAAGAGAACAGGGGAAGGGTGCGGCCCAGTACTTC. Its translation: CASRREQGKGAAQYF.

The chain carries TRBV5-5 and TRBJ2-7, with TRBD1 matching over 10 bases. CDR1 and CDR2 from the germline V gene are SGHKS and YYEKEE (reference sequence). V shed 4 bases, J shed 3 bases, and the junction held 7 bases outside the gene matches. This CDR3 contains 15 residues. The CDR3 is CASSLRDRGNYEQYF. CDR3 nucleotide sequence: TGTGCCAGCAGCCTCCGGGACAGGGGTAACTACGAGCAGTACTTC.

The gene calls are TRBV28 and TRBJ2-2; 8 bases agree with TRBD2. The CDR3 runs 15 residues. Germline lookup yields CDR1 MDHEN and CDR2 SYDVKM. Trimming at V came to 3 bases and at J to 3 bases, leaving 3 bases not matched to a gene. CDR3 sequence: CASSLAGRDTGELFF. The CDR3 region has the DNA TGTGCCAGCAGTTTGGCCGGGAGGGACACCGGGGAGCTGTTTTTT. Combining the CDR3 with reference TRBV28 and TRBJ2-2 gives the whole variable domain DVKVTQSSRYLVKRTGEKVFLECVQDMDHENMFWYRQDPGLGLRLIYFSYDVKMKEKGDIPEGYSVSREKKERFSLILESASTNQTSMYLCASSLAGRDTGELFFGEGSRLTVL.

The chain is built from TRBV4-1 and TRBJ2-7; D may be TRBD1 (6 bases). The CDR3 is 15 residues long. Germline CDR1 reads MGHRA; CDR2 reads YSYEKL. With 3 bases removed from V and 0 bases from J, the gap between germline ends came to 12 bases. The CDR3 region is CASSHGDRFSYEQYF. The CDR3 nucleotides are TGCGCCAGCAGCCACGGAGACAGGTTCTCCTACGAGCAGTACTTC.

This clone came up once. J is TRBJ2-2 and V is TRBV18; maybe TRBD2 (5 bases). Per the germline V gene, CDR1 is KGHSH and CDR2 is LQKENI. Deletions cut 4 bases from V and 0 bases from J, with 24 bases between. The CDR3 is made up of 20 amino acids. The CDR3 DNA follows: TGTGCCAGCTCACATACCAGTATTAGCTTGGAGGATCCGAACACCGGGGAGCTGTTTTTT. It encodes CASSHTSISLEDPNTGELFF.

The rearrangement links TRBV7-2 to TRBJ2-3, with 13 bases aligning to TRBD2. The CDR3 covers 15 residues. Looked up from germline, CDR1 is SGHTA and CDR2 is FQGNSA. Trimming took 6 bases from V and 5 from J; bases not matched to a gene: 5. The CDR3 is CASSPTSGGGDTQYF. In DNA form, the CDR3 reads TGTGCCAGCAGTCCAACTAGCGGGGGGGGAGATACGCAGTATTTT.

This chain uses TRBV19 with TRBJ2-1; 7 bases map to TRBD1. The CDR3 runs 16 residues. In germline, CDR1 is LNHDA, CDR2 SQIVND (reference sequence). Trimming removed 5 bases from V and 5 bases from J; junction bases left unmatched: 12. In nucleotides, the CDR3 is TGTGCCAGTAGTGCGAACGGGATTACAGGGGACAATGAGCAGTTCTTC. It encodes CASSANGITGDNEQFF. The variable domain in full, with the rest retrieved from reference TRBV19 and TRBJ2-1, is DGGITQSPKYLFRKEGQNVTLSCEQNLNHDAMYWYRQDPGQGLRLIYYSQIVNDFQKGDIAEGYSVSREKKESFPLTVTSAQKNPTAFYLCASSANGITGDNEQFFGPGTRLTVL.